The T cell receptor beta chain under discussion was sequenced for a study of CD8 T cells in ankylosing spondylitis. Broader study findings: Ankylosing spondylitis blood appeared to be characterized by a TCR beta motif of 8 or 9 highly homologous variants. Researchers report that disease-linked clones proved CD8+ and relatively rare in peripheral blood.

TCRdb reprocessed the 5' RACE reads with MiXCR, giving one entry per CDR3 protein. The table shows about 840,000 distinct CDR3 sequences, with approximately 12% occurring only once. The CDR3 contains 11 residues. Germline V gene sequence: CDR1 SGHRS, CDR2 YFSETQ. The V gene lost 5 bases and the J gene lost 3 bases, with 6 bases spanning the gap. This clonotype was found a few times. The antigen is not known. This chain connects TRBV5-1 to TRBJ2-7, with D uncertain. The sequenced sample consisted of blood, either unsorted or a sorted T cell fraction (not recorded which). The clonotype was recovered from a male donor with ankylosing spondylitis. The CDR3, as DNA: TGCGCCAGCAGTGGGGACTACGAGCAGTACTTC. Translating it yields CASSGDYEQYF.